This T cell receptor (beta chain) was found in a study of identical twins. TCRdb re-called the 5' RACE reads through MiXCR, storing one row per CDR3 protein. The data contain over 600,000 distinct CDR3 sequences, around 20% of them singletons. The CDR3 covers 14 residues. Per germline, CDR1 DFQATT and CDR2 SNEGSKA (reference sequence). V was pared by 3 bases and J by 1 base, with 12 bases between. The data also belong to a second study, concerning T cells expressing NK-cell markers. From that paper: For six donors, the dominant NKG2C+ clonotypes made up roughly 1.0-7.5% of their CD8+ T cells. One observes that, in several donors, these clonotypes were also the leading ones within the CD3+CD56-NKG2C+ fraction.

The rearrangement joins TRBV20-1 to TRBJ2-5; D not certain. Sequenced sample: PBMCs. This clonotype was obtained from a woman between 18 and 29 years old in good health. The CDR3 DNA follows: TGCAGTGCTAGGACACCCTGGTCCCAAGAGACCCAGTACTTC. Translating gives CSARTPWSQETQYF.